What follows are 24 T cell receptor beta chains derived from one specimen sequenced in a study of CD8+ T cells in alopecia areata. Following extraction, RNA underwent reverse transcription to cDNA, which served as the sequencing template. The data were produced by immunoSEQ multiplex PCR, yet TCRdb's version contains in-frame clones alone and is incomplete. The sample lists a few hundred thousand clones, roughly 69% seen once, with more than 0.95% in the top ten. The sample was CD4+ T cells sorted from blood, taken at week 0. Receptor source: a human donor with alopecia areata.

This clone was counted a few times. V gene TRBV7-3 combines with J gene TRBJ2-7; maybe TRBD1 (5 bases). The CDR3 loop spans 15 amino acids. Trimming stripped 5 bases from V and 4 bases from J, with 18 bases between. The germline gives CDR1 SGHTA, CDR2 FQGTGA. CDR3 nucleotide sequence: TGTGCCAGCAGCCCATCCAGGGCGAGATCTTACGAGCAGTACTTC. This encodes CASSPSRARSYEQYF. Using reference TRBV7-3 and TRBJ2-7 for the parts outside the CDR3, the full variable domain is GAGVSQTPSNKVTEKGKYVELRCDPISGHTALYWYRQSLGQGPEFLIYFQGTGAADDSGLPNDRFFAVRPEGSVSTLKIQRTERGDSAVYLCASSPSRARSYEQYFGPGTRLTVT.

The rearrangement joins TRBV10-3 to TRBJ2-7; 11 positions match TRBD2. This CDR3 has 15 amino acids. Germline V gene data show CDR1 as ENHRY and CDR2 as SYGVKD. V gave up 6 bases and J gave up 4 bases; unmatched junction bases: 8. In DNA form, the CDR3 reads TGTGCCATCAGGGGGGCGACTAGCGGGGAATACGAGCAGTACTTC. Translated: CAIRGATSGEYEQYF.

This sequence joins TRBV7-9 and TRBJ2-7; D is perhaps TRBD2 (5 bases). V lost 2 bases, J lost 2 bases, and 7 bases lay in between. CDR1 is SEHNR, CDR2 FQNEAQ, per germline (reference sequence). The CDR3 consists of 13 residues. The CDR3 sequence: CASSLLGTYEQYF. The CDR3 nucleotides read TGTGCCAGCAGCTTACTCGGGACCTACGAGCAGTACTTC. Together with reference TRBV7-9 and TRBJ2-7, the CDR3 gives the full variable domain: DTGVSQNPRHKITKRGQNVTFRCDPISEHNRLYWYRQTLGQGPEFLTYFQNEAQLEKSRLLSDRFSAERPKGSFSTLEIQRTEQGDSAMYLCASSLLGTYEQYFGPGTRLTVT.

The rearrangement links TRBV5-1 to TRBJ2-1; D not resolved. Trimming cost V 4 bases and J 8 bases, with 16 bases left between them. This CDR3 has 14 residues. Germline assignment: CDR1 SGHRS and CDR2 YFSETQ. The CDR3 DNA reads TGCGCCAGCAGCCTCGAGTTTGGTTCCCATGAGCAGTTCTTC. Translated, it gives CASSLEFGSHEQFF.

This clone has a handful of counts. The same CDR3 is also encoded by other DNA sequences in this sample. This chain links TRBV9 with TRBJ2-5, with a possible D match to TRBD1 (5 bases). V was pared by 0 bases and J by 2 bases, with 8 bases between. The CDR3 has 14 amino acids. Germline V gives CDR1 SGDLS, CDR2 YYNGEE. In DNA, the CDR3 is TGTGCCAGCAGCGTAGACAGGACACAAGAGACCCAGTACTTC. Protein product: CASSVDRTQETQYF.

The rearrangement joins TRBV29-1 to TRBJ2-3, with D unclear. The length of the CDR3 is 13 residues. Germline CDR1 and CDR2: SQVTM and ANQGSEA. Trimming removed 5 bases from V and 4 bases from J, with 13 bases in between. The CDR3: CSVIHPTADTQYF. In nucleotides, the CDR3 is TGCAGCGTTATACACCCCACCGCAGATACGCAGTATTTT.

This sequence joins TRBV30 and TRBJ1-3, with unresolved D. Germline lookup yields CDR1 GTSNPN and CDR2 SVGIG (reference sequence). The CDR3 spans 11 residues. With 8 bases removed from V and 4 bases from J, the gap between germline ends came to 9 bases. CDR3 protein: CAGSQGNTIYF. CDR3 coding DNA: TGTGCCGGATCACAGGGAAACACCATATATTTT.

This clone was counted only a few times. The genes are TRBV11-2 and TRBJ1-4, with 7 bases lining up with TRBD1. V was pared by 5 bases and J by 4 bases, with 7 bases of the junction left unmatched. The CDR3 sequence is 15 residues long. Germline V gives CDR1 SGHAT, CDR2 FQNNGV. The CDR3 sequence: CASSPTGSFNEKLFF. CDR3 nucleotides: TGTGCCAGCAGCCCGACAGGGTCCTTTAATGAAAAACTGTTTTTT. Full variable domain (outside the CDR3, taken from reference TRBV11-2 and TRBJ1-4): EAGVAQSPRYKIIEKRQSVAFWCNPISGHATLYWYQQILGQGPKLLIQFQNNGVVDDSQLPKDRFSAERLKGVDSTLKIQPAKLEDSAVYLCASSPTGSFNEKLFFGSGTQLSVL.

The V and J genes are TRBV27 and TRBJ2-5; 14 bases fit TRBD2. The germline gives CDR1 MNHEY, CDR2 SMNVEV (reference sequence). This CDR3 spans 18 amino acids. The ends lost 4 bases at V and 7 bases at J; junction bases unmatched: 14. The CDR3 is CASSSLTSGGAREGTQYF. CDR3 nucleotides: TGTGCCAGCAGTTCTCTGACTAGCGGGGGGGCCAGAGAGGGGACCCAGTACTTC.

The V gene is TRBV29-1, the J gene TRBJ2-3; 7 bases agree with TRBD2. Germline V gene sequence: CDR1 SQVTM, CDR2 ANQGSEA. Trimming removed 4 bases from V and 4 bases from J; junction bases left unmatched: 2. This CDR3 comprises 12 residues. CDR3 loop: CSVGLAPDTQYF. The DNA of the CDR3 is TGCAGCGTTGGACTAGCCCCAGATACGCAGTATTTT.

The chain combines TRBV18 with TRBJ2-5, with D perhaps being TRBD1 or TRBD2 (6 bases each). The CDR3 loop spans 15 amino acids. Trimming stripped 0 bases from V and 4 bases from J, with 12 bases between. Per the germline V gene, CDR1 is KGHSH and CDR2 is LQKENI. CDR3 coding DNA: TGTGCCAGCTCACCACCGAGGGGGGCCGGAGAGACCCAGTACTTC. It specifies CASSPPRGAGETQYF.

This chain links TRBV29-1 with TRBJ2-6; D is unclear. Germline lookup yields CDR1 SQVTM and CDR2 ANQGSEA. V shed 6 bases and J shed 2 bases, with 8 bases lying between them. The CDR3 is 13 residues long. CDR3 residues: CSVQPTGANVLTF. The CDR3 nucleotides read TGCAGCGTCCAACCGACTGGGGCCAACGTCCTGACTTTC. The complete variable domain, with remaining parts taken from reference TRBV29-1 and TRBJ2-6, reads SAVISQKPSRDICQRGTSLTIQCQVDSQVTMMFWYRQQPGQSLTLIATANQGSEATYESGFVIDKFPISRPNLTFSTLTVSNMSPEDSSIYLCSVQPTGANVLTFGAGSRLTVL.

The genes are TRBV2 and TRBJ1-5; a weak D match, TRBD1 (6 bases). V lost 4 bases, J lost 1 base, and 11 bases lay in between. Germline CDR1 and CDR2: SNHLY and FYNNEI. The CDR3 loop spans 15 amino acids. CDR3 sequence reads: CASSGQQGSNQPQHF. CDR3 coding DNA: TGTGCCAGCAGTGGGCAACAGGGCAGCAATCAGCCCCAGCATTTT. Full variable domain (missing parts from reference TRBV2 and TRBJ1-5): EPEVTQTPSHQVTQMGQEVILRCVPISNHLYFYWYRQILGQKVEFLVSFYNNEISEKSEIFDDQFSVERPDGSNFTLKIRSTKLEDSAMYFCASSGQQGSNQPQHFGDGTRLSIL.

This clone was seen more than once but under ten times. The gene calls are TRBV18 and TRBJ2-6; no clear D gene. The germline V gene encodes CDR1 KGHSH and CDR2 LQKENI. The CDR3 is 15 amino acids. V was pared by 0 bases and J by 5 bases, with 8 bases between. CDR3 in DNA: TGTGCCAGCTCACCACCGAGTACGCGGGCCAACGTCCTGACTTTC. Its translation is CASSPPSTRANVLTF.

The CDR3 DNA follows: TGCAGCGTTCAGATTAACAATGAGCAGTTCTTC. Translating gives CSVQINNEQFF. This chain uses TRBV29-1 with TRBJ2-1; D is unresolved. V was cut by 5 bases and J by 5 bases, with 7 bases left in between. Germline assignment: CDR1 SQVTM and CDR2 ANQGSEA. The CDR3 is made up of 11 amino acids.

This clone was observed at least ten times. The chain joins TRBV19 to TRBJ2-4, with 10 bases lining up with TRBD2. The CDR3 covers 16 residues. Germline V gene lookup returns CDR1 LNHDA and CDR2 SQIVND (reference sequence). V lost 3 bases and J lost 3; bases outside the gene matches: 5. As DNA, the CDR3 is TGTGCCAGTAGTATTTTGGCTAGCGGGGGCAAAAACATTCAGTACTTC. Translated, it gives CASSILASGGKNIQYF. The full variable domain, its missing parts supplied by reference TRBV19 and TRBJ2-4, is DGGITQSPKYLFRKEGQNVTLSCEQNLNHDAMYWYRQDPGQGLRLIYYSQIVNDFQKGDIAEGYSVSREKKESFPLTVTSAQKNPTAFYLCASSILASGGKNIQYFGAGTRLSVL.

A word on this clone: Other DNA sequences in this specimen translate into the identical CDR3. V and J are TRBV14 and TRBJ2-5, with D unclear. The CDR3 is made up of 12 amino acids. Trimming pared 1 base from V and 5 bases from J, leaving 5 bases between. CDR1 is SGHDN and CDR2 is FVKESK in the germline V gene. The CDR3 sequence: CASSQVQETQYF. The CDR3 nucleotides read TGTGCCAGCAGCCAAGTTCAGGAGACCCAGTACTTC.

The rearrangement joins TRBV30 to TRBJ1-1; 9 bases agree with TRBD1. The germline gives CDR1 GTSNPN, CDR2 SVGIG (reference sequence). Unmatched junction bases numbered 5, after V lost 4 bases and J lost 5 bases. The CDR3 totals 13 residues. The CDR3 loop reads CAWNPTGGTEAFF. CDR3 in DNA: TGTGCCTGGAACCCGACAGGGGGAACTGAAGCTTTCTTT.

This sequence joins TRBV7-2 and TRBJ2-1; no firm D call. In germline, CDR1 is SGHTA, CDR2 FQGNSA. With 5 bases removed from V and 4 bases from J, the gap between germline ends came to 12 bases. CDR3 length: 14 amino acids. The CDR3 DNA sequence: TGTGCCAGCAGCCCCGACATGGATTACAATGAGCAGTTCTTC. As protein: CASSPDMDYNEQFF.

V is TRBV6-6 and J is TRBJ2-7; the match to TRBD2 covers 7 bases. Germline CDR1 MNHNY, CDR2 SVGAGI (reference sequence). This CDR3 region has 16 residues. Losses at the gene ends were 5 bases for V and 2 bases for J; bases not matched to a gene: 12. CDR3 in amino acids: CASSPLRTGGAYEQYF. The CDR3 DNA reads TGTGCCAGCAGTCCCCTGAGGACGGGAGGAGCCTACGAGCAGTACTTC.

The chain couples TRBV14 to TRBJ2-5; D might be TRBD2 (7 bases). V was pared by 7 bases and J by 4 bases, with 13 bases between. The CDR3 is 13 residues long. Germline V gives CDR1 SGHDN, CDR2 FVKESK. The chain's CDR3 is CASTRGGRETQYF. As DNA, the CDR3 is TGTGCCAGCACGAGGGGGGGCCGAGAGACCCAGTACTTC.

This chain links TRBV29-1 with TRBJ2-5; weak D call: TRBD1 (5 bases). Trimming removed 8 bases from V and 7 bases from J, with 20 bases in between. CDR1 and CDR2 from the germline V gene are SQVTM and ANQGSEA. CDR3 length: 13 residues. Written as DNA, the CDR3 is TGCAGCTCCGAAGGCCGACAGTTGGGGACCCAGTACTTC. It encodes CSSEGRQLGTQYF.

J is TRBJ1-2 and V is TRBV7-9, with D maybe TRBD1 (6 bases). This CDR3 is built from 15 residues. Germline lookup yields CDR1 SEHNR and CDR2 FQNEAQ (reference sequence). V lost 0 bases, J lost 4 bases, and 12 bases lay in between. The CDR3 spells CASSLAGGAGYGYTF. For the CDR3, the DNA is TGTGCCAGCAGCTTAGCTGGGGGCGCCGGCTATGGCTACACCTTC.

This chain connects TRBV29-1 to TRBJ1-6; maybe TRBD1 (5 bases). This CDR3 has 15 amino acids. V gave up 6 bases and J gave up 7 bases, with 19 bases separating them. Germline lookup yields CDR1 SQVTM and CDR2 ANQGSEA. CDR3 protein: CSVQTGTGANSPLHF. The DNA for the CDR3 is TGCAGCGTGCAAACGGGAACAGGAGCCAATTCACCCCTCCACTTT. Supplemented by reference TRBV29-1 and TRBJ1-6, the full variable domain reads SAVISQKPSRDICQRGTSLTIQCQVDSQVTMMFWYRQQPGQSLTLIATANQGSEATYESGFVIDKFPISRPNLTFSTLTVSNMSPEDSSIYLCSVQTGTGANSPLHFGNGTRLTVT.